The 16 T cell receptor beta chains given below trace back to one sample, sequenced in a study of T-cell reconstitution after alpha-beta-depleted transplantation in children (dated by TCRdb to 2016 to 2018). The protocol used for the library was PCR. Sequencing used an Illumina HiSeq 2500. TCR library preparation used molecular barcoding, with unique molecular identifiers applied to normalize quantification of the TCRbeta repertoire. The public sequencing data were trimmed at Q25 with fastp and processed into clonotypes with MiXCR by TCRdb, which kept only in-frame beta chains. When rows share a CDR3 protein, they turn into one entry using the most common DNA and genes. This sample holds about 500,000 distinct CDR3 sequences; less than 35% were observed only once. The ten largest clonotypes hold around 2.3% of the sample. Sequencing was performed on PBMCs from the stem cell graft donor, taken from the stem cell graft. The source is a human donor who donated a stem cell graft to a child with aplastic anemia.

The chain recombines TRBV20-1 with TRBJ1-1, with a tentative D call TRBD1 (5 bases). Germline CDR1 DFQATT, CDR2 SNEGSKA (reference sequence). The V and J ends lost 5 bases and 4 bases respectively, with 14 bases between them. CDR3 length: 13 residues. This CDR3 reads CSAGHPGGTEAFF. CDR3 nucleotide sequence: TGCAGTGCTGGTCATCCTGGGGGCACTGAAGCTTTCTTT.

The chain has TRBV7-8 and TRBJ2-2; D call uncertain. The CDR3 is 17 amino acids. Germline values: CDR1 SGHVS, CDR2 FQNEAQ. V was trimmed by 7 bases and J by 0 bases, leaving 18 bases between them. In DNA form, the CDR3 reads TGTGCCAGCACCTCTCCGAAGCCCTCTACGAACACCGGGGAGCTGTTTTTT. Its translation is CASTSPKPSTNTGELFF. Based on the CDR3 plus reference TRBV7-8 and TRBJ2-2, the full variable domain is GAGVSQSPRYKVAKRGQDVALRCDPISGHVSLFWYQQALGQGPEFLTYFQNEAQLDKSGLPSDRFFAERPEGSVSTLKIQRTQQEDSAVYLCASTSPKPSTNTGELFFGEGSRLTVL.

The gene calls are TRBV7-9 and TRBJ2-2; D is possibly TRBD2 (5 bases). The V gene's germline CDR1 is SEHNR and CDR2 FQNEAQ (reference sequence). CDR3 length equals 16 residues. V was cut by 3 bases and J by 0 bases, with 11 bases left in between. DNA of the CDR3: TGTGCCAGCAGCTTCGAGGGCATTCCGAACACCGGGGAGCTGTTTTTT. This translates into CASSFEGIPNTGELFF.

This clonotype was seen a handful of times. J is TRBJ2-1 and V is TRBV18, with D possibly matching TRBD2 (5 bases). V lost 3 bases, J lost 6 bases, and 15 bases lay in between. CDR3 size: 15 residues. Germline V gene lookup returns CDR1 KGHSH and CDR2 LQKENI. In DNA form, the CDR3 reads TGTGCCAGCTCACCTACTGGCGGGTTCTCCAATGAGCAGTTCTTC. Translated: CASSPTGGFSNEQFF. The variable domain in full, with the rest retrieved from reference TRBV18 and TRBJ2-1, is NAGVMQNPRHLVRRRGQEARLRCSPMKGHSHVYWYRQLPEEGLKFMVYLQKENIIDESGMPKERFSAEFPKEGPSILRIQQVVRGDSAAYFCASSPTGGFSNEQFFGPGTRLTVL.

CDR3 region: CSVEDRGRLNTEAFF. The DNA for the CDR3 is TGCAGCGTTGAAGATCGGGGCAGGCTGAACACTGAAGCTTTCTTT. V usage is TRBV29-1 and J usage is TRBJ1-1; tentative D call: TRBD1 (5 bases). The CDR3 contains 15 residues. Trimming removed 0 bases from V and 0 bases from J, with 11 bases in between. Germline V lookup: CDR1 SQVTM, CDR2 ANQGSEA.

The DNA for the CDR3 is TGTGCCAGCAGTTTACAGGGGTGGGAGCTGTTTTTT. Translation gives CASSLQGWELFF. J is TRBJ2-2 and V is TRBV12-3 or TRBV12-4; D might be TRBD1 (6 bases). CDR3 length: 12 amino acids. The V end lost 2 bases, the J end lost 9 bases, and 7 bases lay between the germline ends.

The chain joins TRBV24-1 to TRBJ2-1; a possible D gene is TRBD1 (6 bases). Germline lookup yields CDR1 KGHDR and CDR2 SFDVKD. The CDR3 loop spans 15 amino acids. The V and J ends lost 3 bases and 7 bases respectively, with 15 bases between them. This chain's CDR3 is CATSDASRGRNEQFF. In DNA form, the CDR3 reads TGTGCCACCAGTGATGCCTCCAGGGGAAGGAATGAGCAGTTCTTC.

Written as DNA, the CDR3 is TGCGCCAGCAGCCCAACTAGCGGCACCCTAGGGGATACGCAGTATTTT. It codes for CASSPTSGTLGDTQYF. The V and J genes are TRBV5-1 and TRBJ2-3; TRBD2 matches at 8 bases. V was clipped by 4 bases and J by 6 bases; unmatched bases: 13. CDR1 SGHRS and CDR2 YFSETQ come from the germline V gene. CDR3 length: 16 amino acids.

This sequence joins TRBV20-1 and TRBJ2-1, with D possibly matching TRBD2 (5 bases). The germline V gene encodes CDR1 DFQATT and CDR2 SNEGSKA (reference sequence). The V end lost 5 bases, the J end lost 0 bases, and 14 bases lay between the germline ends. This CDR3 has 15 residues. CDR3 sequence reads: CSAPPAGPSYNEQFF. DNA for the CDR3: TGCAGTGCTCCCCCCGCGGGTCCCTCCTACAATGAGCAGTTCTTC.

The rearrangement uses TRBV15 and TRBJ2-6, with 7 bases lining up with TRBD2. Unmatched junction bases numbered 5, after V lost 0 bases and J lost 0 bases. Germline values: CDR1 LNHNV, CDR2 YYDKDF (reference sequence). The CDR3 loop spans 18 amino acids. The CDR3 region is CATSRETSSSSGANVLTF. CDR3 in DNA: TGTGCCACCAGCAGAGAGACTAGCAGCAGCTCTGGGGCCAACGTCCTGACTTTC.

The chain links TRBV20-1 to TRBJ1-2; D remains ambiguous. Germline loops: CDR1 DFQATT, CDR2 SNEGSKA (reference sequence). Trimming took off 7 bases at V and 2 bases at J, with 20 bases between the two ends. The CDR3 has 15 amino acids. The CDR3, as DNA: TGCAGTGTTAACCCACCTCCGAGAACAAACTATGGCTACACCTTC. This sequence encodes CSVNPPPRTNYGYTF.

This rearrangement joins TRBV7-2 to TRBJ1-6; D not certain. CDR1 SGHTA and CDR2 FQGNSA come from the germline V gene. Deletions cut 3 bases from V and 10 bases from J, with 10 bases between. CDR3 length: 13 residues. For the CDR3, the DNA is TGTGCCAGCAGCTTCACCCCCGAGTCACCCCTCCACTTT. It yields the protein CASSFTPESPLHF.

The sample holds a few counts of this clonotype. The chain is built from TRBV12-3 or TRBV12-4 and TRBJ2-1, with D possibly TRBD1 on 5 matching bases. V was pared by 3 bases and J by 5 bases, with 20 bases between. The CDR3 spans 17 residues. This CDR3 is CASSFGRGSGLHNEQFF. CDR3 nucleotides: TGTGCCAGCAGTTTTGGAAGGGGTTCCGGGCTCCACAATGAGCAGTTCTTC.

This clonotype came up a few times. The rearrangement joins TRBV6-5 to TRBJ2-5, with 7 bases that match TRBD1. V was clipped by 4 bases and J by 3 bases; unmatched bases: 11. This CDR3 spans 16 amino acids. Germline lookup yields CDR1 MNHEY and CDR2 SVGAGI. DNA for the CDR3: TGTGCCAGCAGTTCTTCTGGGGGCAGGGGGAAAGAGACCCAGTACTTC. Translating it yields CASSSSGGRGKETQYF.

The V call is TRBV20-1, the J call TRBJ1-2, with D maybe TRBD1 (5 bases). Germline V gives CDR1 DFQATT, CDR2 SNEGSKA (reference sequence). V was cut by 3 bases and J by 8 bases, with 10 bases left in between. The CDR3 is 11 amino acids. The CDR3 DNA follows: TGCAGTGCTAGTATGGGGGTAGGCTACACCTTC. This gives the protein CSASMGVGYTF.

This clonotype was detected only once. This chain joins TRBV9 and TRBJ1-1; D is possibly TRBD1 (6 bases). The germline CDR1 and CDR2 sequences are SGDLS and YYNGEE. The CDR3 covers 17 residues. Trimming left V 3 bases short and J 3 bases short, with 21 bases between. Here the CDR3 reads CASSAIGTLSLDTEAFF. CDR3 in DNA: TGTGCCAGCAGCGCAATCGGGACACTATCATTGGACACTGAAGCTTTCTTT.